This T cell receptor beta chain was captured by sequencing in a study of blood T cell repertoires in COVID-19. Trimming cost V 1 base and J 3 bases; bases outside gene matches: 1. This CDR3 is 14 amino acids long. Germline CDR1 and CDR2: LGHNT and FRNRAP. Using immunoSEQ multiplex PCR, the repertoire was profiled, and TCRdb retains in-frame clones only, with some absent. In the table there are about 200,000 clones, around nine tenths of which are singletons. Participants came from fewer than 25 US areas, aged roughly 18 to 89 years. The sample consisted of PBMCs or T cells enriched from blood (not recorded which). V and J are TRBV12-5 and TRBJ1-1; 8 bases agree with TRBD1. This receptor was identified in a woman aged 25 to 39 who had been exposed to COVID-19. Written as DNA, the CDR3 is TGTGCTAGTGGTTTGGGACAGGGGCACACTGAAGCTTTCTTT. Translating it yields CASGLGQGHTEAFF.